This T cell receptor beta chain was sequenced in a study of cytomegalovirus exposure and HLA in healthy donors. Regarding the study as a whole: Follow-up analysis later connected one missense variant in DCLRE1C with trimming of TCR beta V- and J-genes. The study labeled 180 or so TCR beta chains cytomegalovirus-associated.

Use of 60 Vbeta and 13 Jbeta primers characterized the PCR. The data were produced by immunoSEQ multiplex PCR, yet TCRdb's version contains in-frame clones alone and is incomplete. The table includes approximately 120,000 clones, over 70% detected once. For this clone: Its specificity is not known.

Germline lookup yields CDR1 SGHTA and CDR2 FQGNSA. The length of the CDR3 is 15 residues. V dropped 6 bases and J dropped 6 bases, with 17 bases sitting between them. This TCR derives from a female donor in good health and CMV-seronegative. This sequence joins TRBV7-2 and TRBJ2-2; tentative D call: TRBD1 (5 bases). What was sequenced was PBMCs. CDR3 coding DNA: TGTGCCAGCAGTTGGAGCGCCCTAGGGGCCGGGGAGCTGTTTTTT. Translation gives CASSWSALGAGELFF. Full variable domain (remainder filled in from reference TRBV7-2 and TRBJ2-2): GAGVSQSPSNKVTEKGKDVELRCDPISGHTALYWYRQSLGQGLEFLIYFQGNSAPDKSGLPSDRFSAERTGGSVSTLTIQRTQQEDSAVYLCASSWSALGAGELFFGEGSRLTVL.